The 3 T cell receptor beta chains below all came from one sample that was sequenced in a study of T-cell memory formation after mild COVID-19. Via MiXCR, TCRdb re-called the 5' RACE reads, giving one row per CDR3 protein. The table records about 390,000 distinct CDR3 sequences, approximately 16% of them present only once. The sequenced sample consisted of PBMCs or a T cell subset sorted from them (not recorded which). The source of these receptors is a man aged 18-30 years who had mild COVID-19 (a few samples of this study predate the infection). Cell type and time point are not known.

This clonotype was counted a few times. The chain carries TRBV20-1 and TRBJ1-2, with D perhaps matching TRBD1 (5 bases). The CDR3 spans 13 residues. CDR1 DFQATT and CDR2 SNEGSKA come from the germline V gene (reference sequence). Trimming left V 0 bases short and J 6 bases short, with 11 bases between. The CDR3 nucleotides read TGCAGTGCTAGAGATAATCAGGGCAATGGCTACACCTTC. It yields the protein CSARDNQGNGYTF.

This clonotype has at least ten counts. The rearrangement uses TRBV9 and TRBJ1-5; D not certain. There are 13 residues in the CDR3. Germline V gene lookup returns CDR1 SGDLS and CDR2 YYNGEE. Between the trimmed V and J ends, which lost 0 bases and 5 bases, there was a span of 6 bases. The CDR3 reads CASSVDADQPQHF. The CDR3 DNA reads TGTGCCAGCAGCGTAGATGCGGATCAGCCCCAGCATTTT.

The rearrangement joins TRBV27 to TRBJ2-3; D tentatively reads TRBD1 or TRBD2 (6 bases each). V lost 6 bases, J lost 5 bases, and 15 bases lay in between. The germline V gene encodes CDR1 MNHEY and CDR2 SMNVEV (reference sequence). The CDR3 has 14 amino acids. In nucleotides, the CDR3 is TGTGCCAGCAGCCCGGGGGCTCGCGTAGATACGCAGTATTTT. Protein product: CASSPGARVDTQYF.